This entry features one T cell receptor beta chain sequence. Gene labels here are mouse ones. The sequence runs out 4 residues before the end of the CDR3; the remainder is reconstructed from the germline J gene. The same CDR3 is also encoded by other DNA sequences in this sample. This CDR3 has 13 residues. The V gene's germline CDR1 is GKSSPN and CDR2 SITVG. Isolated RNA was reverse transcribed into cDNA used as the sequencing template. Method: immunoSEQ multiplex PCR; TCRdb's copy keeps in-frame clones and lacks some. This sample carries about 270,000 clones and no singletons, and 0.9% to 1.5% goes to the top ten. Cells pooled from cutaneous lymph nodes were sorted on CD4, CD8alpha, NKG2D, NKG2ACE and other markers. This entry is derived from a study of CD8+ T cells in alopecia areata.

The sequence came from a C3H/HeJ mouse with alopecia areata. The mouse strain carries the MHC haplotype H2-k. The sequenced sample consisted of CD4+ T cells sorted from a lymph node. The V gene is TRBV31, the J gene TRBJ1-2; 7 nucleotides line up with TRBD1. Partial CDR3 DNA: TGTGCCTGGAGCCCAGGGGGAGGTTCC. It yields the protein CAWSPGGGS. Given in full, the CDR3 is CAWSPGGGSDYTF.